Listed here are 21 T cell receptor beta chains from one sample, sequenced in a study of PD-1 blockade in classical Hodgkin lymphoma. The assay was immunoSEQ multiplex PCR, and TCRdb's table has in-frame clones only and misses some. The sample holds about 21,000 clones; approximately 94% are singletons and the top ten take roughly 5.1%. Time point denoted: newly diagnosed, previously untreated cHL patient sample. Sequencing was performed on peripheral blood mononuclear cells (PBMCs). The receptors come from a human donor with classical Hodgkin lymphoma.

This clone occurred a few times. V gene TRBV5-4 combines with J gene TRBJ2-5, with TRBD2 matching over 10 bases. The CDR3 is 14 residues long. Germline V gives CDR1 SGHNT, CDR2 YYREEE (reference sequence). The junction had 5 bases not matched to a gene; V was cut back by 4 bases and J by 5 bases. CDR3: CASSKRGGRETQYF. The DNA for the CDR3 is TGTGCCAGCAGCAAGCGGGGGGGAAGGGAGACCCAGTACTTC.

As DNA, the CDR3 is TGTGCCAGCAGCGGCAGGGAACAGATGAACACTGAAGCTTTCTTT. Translating it yields CASSGREQMNTEAFF. This chain links TRBV9 with TRBJ1-1; TRBD1 might be the D (5 bases). This CDR3 is built from 15 residues. Looked up from germline, CDR1 is SGDLS and CDR2 is YYNGEE. V lost 3 bases, J lost 0 bases, and 12 bases lay in between.

The chain recombines TRBV15 with TRBJ2-1; TRBD2 agrees at 10 bases. CDR1 LNHNV and CDR2 YYDKDF come from the germline V gene (reference sequence). Losses at the gene ends were 5 bases for V and 6 bases for J; bases not matched to a gene: 7. There are 15 residues in the CDR3. In DNA, the CDR3 is TGTGCCACCAGCTTTCGGACTAGCGGACTCAATGAGCAGTTCTTC. Translating gives CATSFRTSGLNEQFF. Variable domain in full (rest from reference TRBV15 and TRBJ2-1): DAMVIQNPRYQVTQFGKPVTLSCSQTLNHNVMYWYQQKSSQAPKLLFHYYDKDFNNEADTPDNFQSRRPNTSFCFLDIRSPGLGDTAMYLCATSFRTSGLNEQFFGPGTRLTVL.

The V gene is TRBV9, the J gene TRBJ2-2; either TRBD1 or TRBD2 may supply D (5 bases each). Germline V gene sequence: CDR1 SGDLS, CDR2 YYNGEE. The V end was cut by 0 bases, the J end by 3 bases, with 9 bases between. This CDR3 has 15 amino acids. Here the CDR3 reads CASSVVGADTGELFF. The CDR3 bases are TGTGCCAGCAGCGTAGTCGGGGCCGACACCGGGGAGCTGTTTTTT.

J is TRBJ2-2 and V is TRBV18; unclear D gene. CDR1 KGHSH and CDR2 LQKENI come from the germline V gene. The V end was cut by 2 bases, the J end by 1 base, with 17 bases between. This CDR3 is 18 amino acids long. Written as DNA, the CDR3 is TGTGCCAGCTCACCAAGGTCGTTCATGGATGGGAACACCGGGGAGCTGTTTTTT. Encoded protein: CASSPRSFMDGNTGELFF. Based on the CDR3 plus reference TRBV18 and TRBJ2-2, the full variable domain is NAGVMQNPRHLVRRRGQEARLRCSPMKGHSHVYWYRQLPEEGLKFMVYLQKENIIDESGMPKERFSAEFPKEGPSILRIQQVVRGDSAAYFCASSPRSFMDGNTGELFFGEGSRLTVL.

This rearrangement joins TRBV19 to TRBJ1-5; possibly TRBD1 for D (5 bases). CDR3 size: 19 residues. CDR1 is LNHDA, CDR2 SQIVND, per germline (reference sequence). The germline V and J ends were trimmed by 6 bases and 0 bases, with 24 bases remaining between them. The CDR3 nucleotides read TGTGCCAGTAGCCTACCACTAAGGACCGGGACGGATAGCAATCAGCCCCAGCATTTT. Amino acids: CASSLPLRTGTDSNQPQHF.

CDR3 sequence reads: CASSLAGTGGYEQYF. The CDR3 DNA reads TGTGCCAGCAGTTTAGCCGGGACAGGGGGCTACGAGCAGTACTTC. The chain has TRBV27 and TRBJ2-7; 11 bases are shared with TRBD1. The CDR3 extends over 15 amino acids. Germline CDR1 is MNHEY and CDR2 is SMNVEV (reference sequence). V lost 2 bases to trimming and J lost 3 bases; unmatched junction nucleotides: 3.

CDR3 region: CASSLAGNYGYTF. The CDR3 bases are TGCGCCAGCAGCTTGGCCGGGAACTATGGCTACACCTTC. The chain uses TRBV5-1 and TRBJ1-2; D gene uncertain. The CDR3 sequence is 13 residues long. Trimming cost V 0 bases and J 2 bases, with 5 bases left between them. Germline values: CDR1 SGHRS, CDR2 YFSETQ.

This sequence joins TRBV7-9 and TRBJ1-1; a weak D match, TRBD1 (6 bases). The germline V and J ends were trimmed by 5 bases and 7 bases, with 14 bases remaining between them. This CDR3 contains 13 residues. CDR1 and CDR2 (germline): SEHNR, FQNEAQ (reference sequence). DNA for the CDR3: TGTGCCAGCAGCGCAAACAGGGATCTTGAAGCTTTCTTT. Protein: CASSANRDLEAFF.

The CDR3 reads CASSPGRLQSTEAFF. Here the CDR3 DNA reads TGTGCCAGCAGCCCTGGACGGTTACAAAGCACTGAAGCTTTCTTT. The chain has TRBV9 and TRBJ1-1; D gene unclear. CDR3 length equals 15 residues. V lost 4 bases and J 4 bases, leaving 17 bases between the germline ends. Germline V gives CDR1 SGDLS, CDR2 YYNGEE.

Points on this clone: Other DNA sequences in this sample translate to the same CDR3. The CDR3 spells CASSDSDSGELFF. CDR3 coding DNA: TGTGCCAGCAGTGACTCCGACAGCGGGGAGCTGTTTTTT. The chain employs TRBV6-4 and TRBJ2-2, with D possibly TRBD1 on 5 matching bases. The CDR3 is made up of 13 amino acids. Trimming removed 0 bases at V and 7 bases at J, with 6 bases between. Looked up from germline, CDR1 is MRHNA and CDR2 is SNTAGT.

The V and J genes are TRBV4-3 and TRBJ2-3; 11 nucleotides match TRBD2. Germline values: CDR1 LGHNA, CDR2 YSLEER. This CDR3 contains 16 residues. The V gene end was trimmed by 1 base and the J gene end by 4 bases; junction bases not matched to a gene: 4. The CDR3 DNA follows: TGCGCCAGCAGCCAAGTTTCTAGCGGGGGGTCAGATACGCAGTATTTT. Residues: CASSQVSSGGSDTQYF.

The V gene is TRBV29-1, the J gene TRBJ2-1, with 10 bases aligning to TRBD2. With 4 bases clipped from V and 8 bases from J, the junction kept 11 bases outside the gene matches. The length of the CDR3 is 15 residues. Germline V lookup: CDR1 SQVTM, CDR2 ANQGSEA. CDR3 region: CSVAHTSGVGDEQFF. The CDR3 DNA follows: TGCAGCGTTGCCCACACTAGCGGGGTTGGGGATGAGCAGTTCTTC.

The rearrangement uses TRBV6-9 and TRBJ2-7; perhaps TRBD1 as D (6 bases). Trimming left V 1 base short and J 0 bases short, with 10 bases between. This CDR3 has 15 residues. Germline lookup yields CDR1 MNHGY and CDR2 SVAAGI. The CDR3 spells CASSYLLGGSYEQYF. The CDR3 nucleotides read TGTGCCAGCAGTTATTTGCTAGGGGGCTCCTACGAGCAGTACTTC.

This sequence joins TRBV4-1 and TRBJ2-2; 8 nucleotides align to TRBD2. V shed 8 bases and J 5 bases; nucleotides not matched to a gene: 7. The CDR3 totals 14 residues. Germline V gene lookup returns CDR1 MGHRA and CDR2 YSYEKL. CDR3 coding DNA: TGCGCCAGCTCCGAGCGGGGGATGACCGGGGAGCTGTTTTTT. Its protein product is CASSERGMTGELFF.

This chain joins TRBV5-1 and TRBJ1-1, with TRBD1 as a possible D gene (5 bases). V shed 0 bases and J shed 4 bases, with 10 bases lying between them. The CDR3 is made up of 14 amino acids. CDR1 and CDR2 from the germline V gene are SGHRS and YFSETQ. CDR3 amino acids: CASSLVPGLTEAFF. The CDR3 DNA reads TGCGCCAGCAGCTTGGTGCCGGGGCTCACTGAAGCTTTCTTT.

J is TRBJ2-3 and V is TRBV7-3; 10 bases are shared with TRBD2. The CDR3 has 16 amino acids. V shed 1 base, J shed 5 bases, and the junction held 6 bases outside the gene matches. Germline values: CDR1 SGHTA, CDR2 FQGTGA. This CDR3 is CASSLNSGTSVDTQYF. The CDR3 nucleotides are TGTGCCAGCAGCTTAAATTCAGGGACTAGCGTAGATACGCAGTATTTT.

The rearrangement uses TRBV6-1 and TRBJ1-1; D ambiguous. CDR3 size: 16 residues. V shed 4 bases and J shed 1 base, with 16 bases lying between them. Germline loops: CDR1 MNHNS, CDR2 SASEGT. The CDR3 spells CASSGLAEKRNTEAFF. Here the CDR3 DNA reads TGTGCCAGCAGTGGCTTGGCCGAGAAGAGGAACACTGAAGCTTTCTTT.

V is TRBV6-6 and J is TRBJ2-7, with a weak D call TRBD2 (6 bases). Trimming cost V 5 bases and J 3 bases, with 14 bases left between them. This CDR3 spans 14 amino acids. Germline CDR1 and CDR2: MNHNY and SVGAGI (reference sequence). CDR3 nucleotides: TGTGCCAGCAGTCTTCGGGGGAGGTACTACGAGCAGTACTTC. Protein product: CASSLRGRYYEQYF.

This sequence joins TRBV28 and TRBJ1-1; D is possibly TRBD1 (6 bases). Germline V gene data show CDR1 as MDHEN and CDR2 as SYDVKM. V was shortened by 6 bases and J by 1 base, with 15 bases between the two germline ends. The CDR3 sequence is 15 residues long. CDR3 coding DNA: TGTGCCAGCAGCTTCCTGGGGGGGCCGAACACTGAAGCTTTCTTT. This encodes CASSFLGGPNTEAFF.

This chain uses TRBV4-3 with TRBJ2-1; unclear D gene. Germline-derived CDR1 and CDR2 are LGHNA and YSLEER. The CDR3 covers 16 residues. Trimming stripped 5 bases from V and 4 bases from J, with 18 bases between. The chain's CDR3 is CASSFWTRKLYNEQFF. DNA of the CDR3: TGCGCCAGCAGCTTCTGGACCCGAAAACTTTACAATGAGCAGTTCTTC.